This is a list of T cell receptor beta chains from one sample in a study of T-cell memory formation after mild COVID-19. In TCRdb, the 5' RACE reads were re-called with MiXCR into one record per CDR3 protein. The sample contains about 240,000 distinct CDR3 sequences, roughly 9.4% of which appear only once. Sequencing was carried out using PBMCs or a T cell subset sorted from them (not recorded which). The receptors originated from a man between 18 and 35 years old who had mild COVID-19 (a few samples of this study predate the infection). Cell type and time point are not known. Both conserved end residues are part of each CDR3. D genes are given only for firm matches. Clone sizes are given selectively: once, few, many, or a class where the clone is expanded.

v_call	j_call	d_call	clone_size	cdr3_nt	cdr3_aa
TRBV4-3	TRBJ2-7	NA	few	TGCGCCAGCAGCCAAGATGGGGCCAGGGATTACGAGCAGTACTTC	CASSQDGARDYEQYF
TRBV9	TRBJ1-2	TRBD1	NA	TGTGCCAGCAGCGTAGACAGGGGTGACTATGGCTACACCTTC	CASSVDRGDYGYTF
TRBV7-2	TRBJ1-3	NA	NA	TGTGCCAGCAGCTCGAGGGACACCTCTGGAAACACCATATATTTT	CASSSRDTSGNTIYF
TRBV5-1	TRBJ1-4	NA	NA	TGCGCCAGCAGCTTGGTCACGACTAATGAAAAACTGTTTTTT	CASSLVTTNEKLFF
TRBV7-2	TRBJ1-1	NA	few	TGTGCCAGCAGCTTAGACTCATCGGCTTTCTTT	CASSLDSSAFF
TRBV15	TRBJ1-3	NA	NA	TGTGCCACCAGCTCTACACCCGGGGCTGGAAACACCATATATTTT	CATSSTPGAGNTIYF
TRBV20-1	TRBJ1-5	TRBD1	few	TGCAGTGCTAGAAGAGTGGGGACAGGAAATAGTAATCAGCCCCAGCATTTT	CSARRVGTGNSNQPQHF
TRBV24-1	TRBJ1-2	NA	NA	TGTGCCACCAGTGATTCTGGCAGGCCTAAAGGCTACACCTTC	CATSDSGRPKGYTF
TRBV12-3/TRBV12-4	TRBJ2-4	TRBD1	NA	TGTGCCAGCAGACCCGGGACAGGAGAAAACATTCAGTACTTC	CASRPGTGENIQYF
TRBV19	TRBJ2-1	NA	few	TGTGCCAGTAGTTGGGCTCCTGGTGAGCAGTTCTTC	CASSWAPGEQFF
TRBV7-9	TRBJ2-1	TRBD1	NA	TGTGCCAGCAGCCCGAGGGGACAGGGTGGTTACAATGAGCAGTTCTTC	CASSPRGQGGYNEQFF
TRBV18	TRBJ2-7	NA	NA	TGTGCCAGCTCACCTTACCGGACCCCGGGGGACGAGCAGTACTTC	CASSPYRTPGDEQYF
TRBV19	TRBJ1-5	NA	few	TGTGCCAGTAGTATAACCAATCAGCCCCAGCATTTT	CASSITNQPQHF
TRBV18	TRBJ2-6	NA	NA	TGTGCCAGCTCACCACCGGGCGTTGGGGCCAACGTCCTGACTTTC	CASSPPGVGANVLTF
TRBV6-2/TRBV6-3	TRBJ1-2	NA	few	TGTGCCAGCAGTCAAGCCCGGGTGCTTGGCTACACCTTC	CASSQARVLGYTF
TRBV19	TRBJ1-2	TRBD1	NA	TGTGCCAGTAGGGACCGGGACAGGGCCTATGGCTACACCTTC	CASRDRDRAYGYTF
TRBV20-1	TRBJ1-1	NA	NA	TGCAGTGCCAGCGTTCCGGGAAGGAATGAAAACACTGAAGCTTTCTTT	CSASVPGRNENTEAFF
TRBV7-4	TRBJ2-1	NA	few	TGTGCCAGCAGCTTAAGGGGGTGCCCTCGGAATGAGCAGTTCTTC	CASSLRGCPRNEQFF
TRBV5-4	TRBJ1-1	NA	NA	TGTGCCAGCAGCCACGCGGTAAACATGAACACTGAAGCTTTCTTT	CASSHAVNMNTEAFF
TRBV6-6	TRBJ2-3	TRBD2	NA	TGTGCCAGCAGTGGAAGACTAGCCTATAGCACAGATACGCAGTATTTT	CASSGRLAYSTDTQYF
TRBV6-2/TRBV6-3	TRBJ1-5	TRBD1	few	TGTGCCAGCAGCAACGACAGGGGGTTGTATCAGCCCCAGCATTTT	CASSNDRGLYQPQHF
TRBV27	TRBJ2-7	NA	NA	TGTGCCACTTCGAAGGGGGGACACCTCTACGAGCAGTACTTC	CATSKGGHLYEQYF